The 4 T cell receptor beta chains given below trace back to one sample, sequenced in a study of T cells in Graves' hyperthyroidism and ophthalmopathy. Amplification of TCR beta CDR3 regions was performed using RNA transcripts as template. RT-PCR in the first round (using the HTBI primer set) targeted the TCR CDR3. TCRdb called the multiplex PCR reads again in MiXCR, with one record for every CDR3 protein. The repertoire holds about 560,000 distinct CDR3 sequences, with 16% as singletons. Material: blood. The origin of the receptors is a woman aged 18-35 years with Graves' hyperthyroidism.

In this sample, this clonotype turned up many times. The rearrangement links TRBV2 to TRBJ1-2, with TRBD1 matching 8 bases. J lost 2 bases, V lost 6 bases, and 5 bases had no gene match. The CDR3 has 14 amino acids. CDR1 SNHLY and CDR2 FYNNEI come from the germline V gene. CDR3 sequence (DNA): TGTGCCAGCAGACTTTGGACAGGGAACTATGGCTACACCTTC. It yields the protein CASRLWTGNYGYTF.

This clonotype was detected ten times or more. The CDR3 DNA reads as TGCAGTGCTAGCAGAGTGCAAGAGACCCAGTACTTC. This translates into CSASRVQETQYF. The chain joins TRBV20-1 to TRBJ2-5; no clear D gene. V lost 3 bases to trimming and J lost 2 bases, with 7 bases between them. The CDR3 extends over 12 amino acids. The germline gives CDR1 DFQATT, CDR2 SNEGSKA (reference sequence).

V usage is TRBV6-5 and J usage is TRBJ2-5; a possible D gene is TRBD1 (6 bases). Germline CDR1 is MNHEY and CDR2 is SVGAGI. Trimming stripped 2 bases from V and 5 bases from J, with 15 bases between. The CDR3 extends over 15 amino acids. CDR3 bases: TGTGCCAGCAGTTACCACCCCGGACAGTCCGAGACCCAGTACTTC. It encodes CASSYHPGQSETQYF.

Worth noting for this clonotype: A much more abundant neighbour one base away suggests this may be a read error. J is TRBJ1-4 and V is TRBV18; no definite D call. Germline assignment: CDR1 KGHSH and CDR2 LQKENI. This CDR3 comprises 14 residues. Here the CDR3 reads CASSTRPTDEKLFF. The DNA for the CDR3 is TGTGCCAGCTCCACCCGACCAACTGATGAAAAACTGTTTTTT.